This TCR beta chain is from a study of cytomegalovirus exposure and HLA in healthy donors. Points from the study as a whole: Compared with the roughly 700-donor mean, an Asian-associated ancestry cluster reportedly had fewer N-insertions, according to a later analysis. Exclusion applied to some V segments, including TRBV6-2 and TRBV6-3, as they were indistinguishable.

A multiplex PCR was run with 60 Vbeta primers and 13 Jbeta primers. Measured with immunoSEQ multiplex PCR; TCRdb has only the in-frame clones, and not every one. The sample lists fewer than 200,000 clones; 60% to 80% were seen once. The V gene's germline CDR1 is SNHLY and CDR2 FYNNEI. The CDR3 loop spans 14 amino acids. J gave up 6 bases and V 5 bases, and 6 bases lay outside the gene matches. This clone was detected only a few times. Its antigen is currently unknown. Specimen: PBMCs. V usage is TRBV2 and J usage is TRBJ2-2; TRBD1 aligns across 7 bases. The receptor was derived from a woman aged 45-65 years in good health and CMV-seropositive. This chain's CDR3 is CASSPFTGAGELFF. As DNA, the CDR3 is TGTGCCAGCAGTCCTTTCACAGGGGCCGGGGAGCTGTTTTTT.